Following are 6 T cell receptor beta chains from one sample sequenced in a study of blood T cell repertoires in COVID-19 (dated by TCRdb to the early 2020s). Preparation of the library involved the immunoSEQ multiplex PCR assay. Here the immuneACCESS table is served through TCRdb, limited to in-frame sequences with V and J called. Missing clones are a known gap in these copies; in checked studies unresolved V genes cover under half, and the rest lacks a known reason. Counted in this sample were some 200,000 clones; roughly 80% of them appeared once. The ten largest make up over 13% of the sample. Source material: peripheral blood. These receptors were collected from a man aged 25-45 years with active or convalescent COVID-19.

V gene TRBV5-4 combines with J gene TRBJ1-1; no clear D. The CDR3 has 14 residues. Germline values: CDR1 SGHNT, CDR2 YYREEE (reference sequence). V was trimmed by 4 bases and J by 0 bases, leaving 10 bases between them. CDR3 DNA sequence: TGTGCCAGCAGCATATTTCAGTTGAACACTGAAGCTTTCTTT. It encodes CASSIFQLNTEAFF. Full variable domain (outside the CDR3, taken from reference TRBV5-4 and TRBJ1-1): ETGVTQSPTHLIKTRGQQVTLRCSSQSGHNTVSWYQQALGQGPQFIFQYYREEENGRGNFPPRFSGLQFPNYSSELNVNALELDDSALYLCASSIFQLNTEAFFGQGTRLTVV.

The CDR3 reads CASSQGGSGGELFF. The CDR3 coding sequence is TGTGCCAGCAGCCAAGGGGGTTCGGGCGGGGAGCTGTTTTTT. The rearrangement links TRBV11-3 to TRBJ2-2; D perhaps matches TRBD1 (6 bases). This CDR3 has 14 residues. Germline lookup yields CDR1 SGHNT and CDR2 YENEEA. The ends were cut back, 5 bases at V and 7 bases at J, with 14 bases in the middle.

The gene calls are TRBV7-9 and TRBJ2-3, with 9 bases aligning to TRBD1. With 3 bases clipped from V and 4 bases from J, the junction kept 11 bases outside the gene matches. This CDR3 contains 17 residues. CDR1 and CDR2 from the germline V gene are SEHNR and FQNEAQ (reference sequence). The CDR3 DNA sequence: TGTGCCAGCAGCTTTCCTGGGACAGGGATCAGCTCAGATACGCAGTATTTT. Its translation is CASSFPGTGISSDTQYF.

The rearrangement joins TRBV27 to TRBJ1-4; 11 bases are shared with TRBD1. Germline assignment: CDR1 MNHEY and CDR2 SMNVEV (reference sequence). V shed 6 bases and J 7 bases; nucleotides not matched to a gene: 7. The length of the CDR3 is 15 residues. The CDR3 protein is CASSAGTGGPEKLFF. The DNA of the CDR3 is TGTGCCAGCAGCGCCGGGACAGGGGGGCCTGAAAAACTGTTTTTT.

The rearrangement joins TRBV5-1 to TRBJ2-7; TRBD1 matches at 9 bases. V lost 4 bases and J lost 6; bases outside the gene matches: 8. The germline CDR1 and CDR2 sequences are SGHRS and YFSETQ. The CDR3 runs to 14 residues. The CDR3 is CASSAGDRVAEQYF. The CDR3 region has the DNA TGCGCCAGCAGCGCCGGGGACAGGGTGGCCGAGCAGTACTTC.

This chain uses TRBV2 with TRBJ2-3, with TRBD2 matching over 7 bases. J lost 6 bases, V lost 6 bases, and 9 bases had no gene match. Germline CDR1 is SNHLY and CDR2 is FYNNEI. The CDR3 runs 14 residues. In nucleotides, the CDR3 is TGTGCCAGCAGGGGGGGGGAACTCCATGATACGCAGTATTTT. Protein product: CASRGGELHDTQYF.